This TCR beta chain derives from a study of T cell responses to AZD1222 COVID-19 vaccine. Looked up from germline, CDR1 is MNHEY and CDR2 is SMNVEV (reference sequence). This CDR3 has 14 amino acids. Deletions cut 1 base from V and 3 bases from J, with 9 bases between. Some clones are missing from TCRdb's copy, which holds only in-frame ones; the method was immunoSEQ multiplex PCR. The table has approximately 130,000 clones, 80% to 95% seen once; the top ten hold about 3.1%. Study observations and caveats: The study sampled repertoires only after the peak T cell response. The study identified only five or six AZD1222 recipients as seropositive at baseline.

This clone was seen just once. Its specificity is not known. This sample comprised peripheral blood, obtained on day 0 of AZD1222 vaccination. This chain links TRBV27 with TRBJ1-2, with a weak D call TRBD1 (5 bases). This receptor was obtained from an adult in good health. The CDR3 region is CASSLLGRDYGYTF. For the CDR3, the DNA is TGTGCCAGCAGTTTATTGGGACGAGACTATGGCTACACCTTC.